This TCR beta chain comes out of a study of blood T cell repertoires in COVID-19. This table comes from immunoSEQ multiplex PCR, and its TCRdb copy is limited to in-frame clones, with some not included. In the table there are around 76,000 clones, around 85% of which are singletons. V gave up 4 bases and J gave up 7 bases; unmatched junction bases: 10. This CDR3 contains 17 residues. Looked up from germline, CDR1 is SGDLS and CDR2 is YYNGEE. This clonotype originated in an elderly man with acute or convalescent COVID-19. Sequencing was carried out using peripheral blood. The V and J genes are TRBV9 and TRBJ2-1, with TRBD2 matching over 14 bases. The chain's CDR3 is CASSQKTSGRGKNEQFF. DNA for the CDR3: TGTGCCAGCAGCCAAAAGACTAGCGGGAGGGGGAAGAATGAGCAGTTCTTC.